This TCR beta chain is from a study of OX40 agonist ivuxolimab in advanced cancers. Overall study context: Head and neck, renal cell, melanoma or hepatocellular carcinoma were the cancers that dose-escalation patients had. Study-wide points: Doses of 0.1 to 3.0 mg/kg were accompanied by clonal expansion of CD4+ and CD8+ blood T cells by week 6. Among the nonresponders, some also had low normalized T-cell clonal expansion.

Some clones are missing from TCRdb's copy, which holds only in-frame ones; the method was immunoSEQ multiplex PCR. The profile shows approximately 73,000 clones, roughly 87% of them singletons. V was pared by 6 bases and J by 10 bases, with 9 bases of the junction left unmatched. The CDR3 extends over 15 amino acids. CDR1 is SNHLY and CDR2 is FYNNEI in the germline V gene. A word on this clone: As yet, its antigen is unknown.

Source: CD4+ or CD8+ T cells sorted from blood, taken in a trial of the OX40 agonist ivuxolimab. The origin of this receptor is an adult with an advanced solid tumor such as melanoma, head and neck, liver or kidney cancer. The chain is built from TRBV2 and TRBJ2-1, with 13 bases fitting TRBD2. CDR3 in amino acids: CASRMDTSGGEEQFF. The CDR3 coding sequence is TGTGCCAGCAGGATGGATACTAGCGGGGGGGAGGAGCAGTTCTTC.